The present entry profiles one T cell receptor beta chain with its context. Its antigen remains unidentified. The sample originates from a study of cytomegalovirus exposure and HLA in healthy donors. Study results and limitations: Presence/absence analyses supposed approximately even sequencing depth among donors. According to an earlier analysis, most TCR beta V segments yielded productive rearrangements about 87% or about 30% of the time.

The V and J ends lost 2 bases and 4 bases, in that order; junction bases with no gene match: 6. Germline CDR1 and CDR2: SGDLS and YYNGEE. The CDR3 runs to 15 residues. 13 Jbeta primers and 60 Vbeta primers were used for the PCR. Method: immunoSEQ multiplex PCR; TCRdb's copy keeps in-frame clones and lacks some. This table has some 140,000 clones, 65% to 85% appearing once. The chain uses TRBV9 and TRBJ1-5; TRBD1 matches 7 bases. Specimen: PBMCs. The source is a young man in good health and CMV-seronegative. The CDR3 reads CASSVTGAGNQPQHF. In DNA, the CDR3 is TGTGCCAGCAGCGTTACAGGGGCAGGTAATCAGCCCCAGCATTTT.